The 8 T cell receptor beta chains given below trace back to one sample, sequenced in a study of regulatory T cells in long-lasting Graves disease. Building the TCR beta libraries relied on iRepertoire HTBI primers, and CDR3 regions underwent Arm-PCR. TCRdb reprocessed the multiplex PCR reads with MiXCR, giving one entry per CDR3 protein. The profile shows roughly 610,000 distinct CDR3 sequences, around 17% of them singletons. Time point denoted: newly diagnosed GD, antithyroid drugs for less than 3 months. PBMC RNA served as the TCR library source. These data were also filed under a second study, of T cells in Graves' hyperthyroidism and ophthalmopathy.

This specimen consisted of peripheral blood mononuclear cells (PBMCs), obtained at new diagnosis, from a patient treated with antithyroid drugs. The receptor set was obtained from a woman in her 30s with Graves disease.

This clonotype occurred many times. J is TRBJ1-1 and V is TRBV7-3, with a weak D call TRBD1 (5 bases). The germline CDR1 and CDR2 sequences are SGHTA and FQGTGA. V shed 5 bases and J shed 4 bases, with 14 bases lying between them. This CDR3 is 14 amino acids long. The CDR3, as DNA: TGTGCCAGCAGCCCGGGGGGTATCGGCACTGAAGCTTTCTTT. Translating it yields CASSPGGIGTEAFF.

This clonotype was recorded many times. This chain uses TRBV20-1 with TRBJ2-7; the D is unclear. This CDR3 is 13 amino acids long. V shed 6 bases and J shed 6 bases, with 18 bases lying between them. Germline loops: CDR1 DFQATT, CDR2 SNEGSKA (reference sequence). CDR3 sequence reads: CSARAGRFTEQYF. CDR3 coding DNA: TGCAGTGCCCGAGCCGGCAGGTTCACCGAGCAGTACTTC.

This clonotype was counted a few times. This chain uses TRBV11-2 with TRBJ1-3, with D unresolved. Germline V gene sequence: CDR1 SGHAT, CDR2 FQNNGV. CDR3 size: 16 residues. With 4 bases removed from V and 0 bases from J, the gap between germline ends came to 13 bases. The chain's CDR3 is CASSSYQLNSGNTIYF. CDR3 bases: TGTGCCAGCAGCTCGTACCAGCTGAACTCTGGAAACACCATATATTTT.

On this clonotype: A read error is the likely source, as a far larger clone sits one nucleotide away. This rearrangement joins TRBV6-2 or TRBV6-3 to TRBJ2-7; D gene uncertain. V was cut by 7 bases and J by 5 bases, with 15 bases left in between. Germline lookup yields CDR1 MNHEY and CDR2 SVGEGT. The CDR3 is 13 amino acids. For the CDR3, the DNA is TGTGCCAGCAATAATGTGAACGTCCACGAGCAGTACTTC. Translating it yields CASNNVNVHEQYF.

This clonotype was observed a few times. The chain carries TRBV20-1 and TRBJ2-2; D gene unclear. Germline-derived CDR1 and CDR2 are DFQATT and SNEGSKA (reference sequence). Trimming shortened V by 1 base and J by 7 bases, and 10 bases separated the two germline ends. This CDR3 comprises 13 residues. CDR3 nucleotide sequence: TGCAGTGCTAGAGTTCAGGCAATCGGGGAGCTGTTTTTT. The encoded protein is CSARVQAIGELFF.

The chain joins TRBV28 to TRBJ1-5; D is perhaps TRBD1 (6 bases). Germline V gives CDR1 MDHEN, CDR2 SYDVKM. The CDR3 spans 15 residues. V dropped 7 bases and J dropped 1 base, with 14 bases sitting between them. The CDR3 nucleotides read TGTGCCAGCATTCGAAGGGGGATAAGCAATCAGCCCCAGCATTTT. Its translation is CASIRRGISNQPQHF. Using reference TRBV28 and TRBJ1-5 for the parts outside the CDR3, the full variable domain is DVKVTQSSRYLVKRTGEKVFLECVQDMDHENMFWYRQDPGLGLRLIYFSYDVKMKEKGDIPEGYSVSREKKERFSLILESASTNQTSMYLCASIRRGISNQPQHFGDGTRLSIL.

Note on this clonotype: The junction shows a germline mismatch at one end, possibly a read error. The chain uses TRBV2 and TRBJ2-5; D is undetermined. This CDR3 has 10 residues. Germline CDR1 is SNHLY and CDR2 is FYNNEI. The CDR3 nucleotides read TGTGCCAGCAGCTCAGAGACCCAGCACTTC. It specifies CASSSETQHF.

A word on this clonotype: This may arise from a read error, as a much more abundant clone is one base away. The DNA of the CDR3 is TGTGCCAGCAGCCTCCAGGCTTCGGGCTCGAATGAGCAGTACTTC. Translating it yields CASSLQASGSNEQYF. This sequence joins TRBV11-2 and TRBJ2-7; D unclear. The CDR3 contains 15 residues. Trimming stripped 5 bases from V and 7 bases from J, with 21 bases between. Looked up from germline, CDR1 is SGHAT and CDR2 is FQNNGV.